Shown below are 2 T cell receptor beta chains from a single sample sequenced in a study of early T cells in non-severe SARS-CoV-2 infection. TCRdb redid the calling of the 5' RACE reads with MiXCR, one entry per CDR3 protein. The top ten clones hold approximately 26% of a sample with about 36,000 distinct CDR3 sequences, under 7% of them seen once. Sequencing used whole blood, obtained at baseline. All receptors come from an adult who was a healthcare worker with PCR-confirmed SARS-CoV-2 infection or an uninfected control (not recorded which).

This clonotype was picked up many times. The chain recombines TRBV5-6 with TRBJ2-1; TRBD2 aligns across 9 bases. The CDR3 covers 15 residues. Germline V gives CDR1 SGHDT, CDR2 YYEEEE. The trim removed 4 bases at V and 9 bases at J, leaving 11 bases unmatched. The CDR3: CASSLLGSGGFEQFF. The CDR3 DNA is TGTGCCAGCAGCCTACTTGGTAGCGGGGGATTTGAGCAGTTCTTC. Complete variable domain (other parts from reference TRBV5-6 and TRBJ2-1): DAGVTQSPTHLIKTRGQQVTLRCSPKSGHDTVSWYQQALGQGPQFIFQYYEEEERQRGNFPDRFSGHQFPNYSSELNVNALLLGDSALYLCASSLLGSGGFEQFFGPGTRLTVL.

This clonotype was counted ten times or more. CDR3 in amino acids: CSGTSGPTNTGELFF. CDR3 DNA: TGCAGTGGGACTAGCGGGCCGACGAACACCGGGGAGCTGTTTTTT. This chain uses TRBV29-1 with TRBJ2-2; 12 positions match TRBD2. The germline gives CDR1 SQVTM, CDR2 ANQGSEA. This CDR3 comprises 15 residues.